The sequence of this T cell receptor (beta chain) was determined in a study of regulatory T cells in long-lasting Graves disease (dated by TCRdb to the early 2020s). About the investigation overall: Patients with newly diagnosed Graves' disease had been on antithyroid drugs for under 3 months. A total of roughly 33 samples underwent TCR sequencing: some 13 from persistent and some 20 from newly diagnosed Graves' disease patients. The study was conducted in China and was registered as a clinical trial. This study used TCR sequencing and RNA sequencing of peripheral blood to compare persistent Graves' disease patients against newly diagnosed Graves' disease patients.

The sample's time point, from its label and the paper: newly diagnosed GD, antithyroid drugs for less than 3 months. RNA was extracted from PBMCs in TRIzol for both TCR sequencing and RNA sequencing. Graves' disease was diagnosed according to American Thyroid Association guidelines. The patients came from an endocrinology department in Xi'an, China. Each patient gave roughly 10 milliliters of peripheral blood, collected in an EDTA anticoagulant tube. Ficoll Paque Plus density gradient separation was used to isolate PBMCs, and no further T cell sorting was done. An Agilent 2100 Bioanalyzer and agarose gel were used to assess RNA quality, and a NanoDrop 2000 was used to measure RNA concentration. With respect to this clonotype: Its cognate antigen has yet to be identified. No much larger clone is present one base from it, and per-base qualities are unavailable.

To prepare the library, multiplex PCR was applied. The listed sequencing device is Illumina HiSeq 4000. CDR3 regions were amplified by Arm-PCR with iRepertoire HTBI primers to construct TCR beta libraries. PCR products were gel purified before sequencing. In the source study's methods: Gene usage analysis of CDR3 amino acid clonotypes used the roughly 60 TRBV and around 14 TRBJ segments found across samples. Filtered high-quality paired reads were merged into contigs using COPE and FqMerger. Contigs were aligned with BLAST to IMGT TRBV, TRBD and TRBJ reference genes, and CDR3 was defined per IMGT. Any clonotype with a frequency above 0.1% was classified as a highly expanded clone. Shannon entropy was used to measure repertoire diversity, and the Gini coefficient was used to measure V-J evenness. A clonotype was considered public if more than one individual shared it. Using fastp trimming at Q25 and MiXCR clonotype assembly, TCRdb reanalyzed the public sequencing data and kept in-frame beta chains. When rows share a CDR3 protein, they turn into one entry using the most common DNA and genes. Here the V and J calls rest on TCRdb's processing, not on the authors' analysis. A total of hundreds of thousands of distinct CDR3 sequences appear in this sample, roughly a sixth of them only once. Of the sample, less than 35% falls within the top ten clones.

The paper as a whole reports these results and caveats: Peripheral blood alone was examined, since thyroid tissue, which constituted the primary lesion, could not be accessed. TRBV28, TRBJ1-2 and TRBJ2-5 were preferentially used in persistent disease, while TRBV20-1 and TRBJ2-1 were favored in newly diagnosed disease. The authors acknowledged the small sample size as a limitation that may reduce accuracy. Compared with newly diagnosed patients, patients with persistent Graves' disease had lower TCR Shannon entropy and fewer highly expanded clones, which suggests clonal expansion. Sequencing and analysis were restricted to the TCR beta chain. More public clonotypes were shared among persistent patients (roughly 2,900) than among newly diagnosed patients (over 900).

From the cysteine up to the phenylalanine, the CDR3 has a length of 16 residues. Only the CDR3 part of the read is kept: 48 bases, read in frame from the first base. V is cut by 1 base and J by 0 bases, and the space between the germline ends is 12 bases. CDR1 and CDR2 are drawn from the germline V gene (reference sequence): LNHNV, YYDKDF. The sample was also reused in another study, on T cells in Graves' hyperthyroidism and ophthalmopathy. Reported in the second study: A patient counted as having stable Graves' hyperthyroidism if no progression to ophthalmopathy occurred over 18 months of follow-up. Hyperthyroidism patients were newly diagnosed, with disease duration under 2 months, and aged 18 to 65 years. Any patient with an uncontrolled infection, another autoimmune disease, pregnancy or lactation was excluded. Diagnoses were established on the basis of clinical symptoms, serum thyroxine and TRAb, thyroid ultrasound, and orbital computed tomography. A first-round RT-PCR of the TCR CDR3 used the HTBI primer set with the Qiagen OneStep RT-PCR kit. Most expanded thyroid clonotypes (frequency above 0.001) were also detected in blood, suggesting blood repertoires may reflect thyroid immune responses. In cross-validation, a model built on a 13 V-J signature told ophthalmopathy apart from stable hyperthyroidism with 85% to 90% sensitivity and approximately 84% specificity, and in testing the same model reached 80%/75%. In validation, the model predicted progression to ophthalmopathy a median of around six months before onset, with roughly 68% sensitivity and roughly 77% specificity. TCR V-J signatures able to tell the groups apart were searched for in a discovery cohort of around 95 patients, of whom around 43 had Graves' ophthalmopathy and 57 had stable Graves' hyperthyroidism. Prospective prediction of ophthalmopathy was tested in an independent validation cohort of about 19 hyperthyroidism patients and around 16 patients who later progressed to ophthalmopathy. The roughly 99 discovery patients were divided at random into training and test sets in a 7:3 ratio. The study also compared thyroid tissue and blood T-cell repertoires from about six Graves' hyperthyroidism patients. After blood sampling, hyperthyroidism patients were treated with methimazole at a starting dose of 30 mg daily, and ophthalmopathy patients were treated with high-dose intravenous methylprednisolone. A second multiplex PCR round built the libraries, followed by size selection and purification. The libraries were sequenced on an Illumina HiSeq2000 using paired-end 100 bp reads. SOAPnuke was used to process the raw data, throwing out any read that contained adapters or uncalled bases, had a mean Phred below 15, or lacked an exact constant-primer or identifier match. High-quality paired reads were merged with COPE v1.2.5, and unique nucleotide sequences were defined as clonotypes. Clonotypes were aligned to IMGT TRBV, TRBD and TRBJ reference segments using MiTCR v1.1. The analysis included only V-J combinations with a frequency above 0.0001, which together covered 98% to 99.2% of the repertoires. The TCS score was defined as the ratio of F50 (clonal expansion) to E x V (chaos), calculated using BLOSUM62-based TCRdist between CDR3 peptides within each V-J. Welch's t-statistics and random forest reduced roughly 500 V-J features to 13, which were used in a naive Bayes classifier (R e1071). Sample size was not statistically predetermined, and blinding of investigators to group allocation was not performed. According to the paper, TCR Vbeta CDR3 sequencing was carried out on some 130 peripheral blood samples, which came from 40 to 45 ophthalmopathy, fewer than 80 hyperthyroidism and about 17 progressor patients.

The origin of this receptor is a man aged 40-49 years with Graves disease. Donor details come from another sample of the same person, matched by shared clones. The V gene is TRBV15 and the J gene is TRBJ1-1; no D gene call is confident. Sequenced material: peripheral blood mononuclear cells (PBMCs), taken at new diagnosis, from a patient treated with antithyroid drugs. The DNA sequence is TGTGCCACCAGCAGAGTGGGATCCGCTATGAACACTGAAGCTTTCTTT. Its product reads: CATSRVGSAMNTEAFF.